This T cell receptor beta chain stems from a study of blood T cell repertoires in COVID-19. Study in general: Sites across the United States, Italy and Spain contributed samples from acute and convalescent COVID-19.

In the original workflow: From reference gene primer amplification, estimates of nucleated cell counts were derived. TCRdb's table, derived via immunoSEQ multiplex PCR, lists solely in-frame clones and lacks some. The V and J calls and clone size come from that table; D and trimming were worked out from the DNA. The sample carries some 270,000 clones, approximately 91% recorded once. Self-reported history from a screening survey and questionnaire set each donor's cohort. Symptom resolution, clearance, or two negative PCRs marked the recovered donors of Cohort 3. Sequencing was performed on PBMCs or T cells enriched from blood (not recorded which). This clonotype was obtained from a woman in her thirties or forties who had recovered from COVID-19.

The CDR3 loop reads CASSTAGGRQETQYF. CDR3 sequence (DNA): TGCGCCAGCAGTACAGCGGGGGGGAGACAAGAGACCCAGTACTTC. This chain uses TRBV10-2 with TRBJ2-5; TRBD2 matches 10 bases. This CDR3 contains 15 residues. The germline V gene has CDR1 WSHSY and CDR2 SAAADI. The trim removed 5 bases at V and 2 bases at J, leaving 5 bases unmatched.